A selection of T cell receptor beta chains follows, all from one sample in a study of PD-L1 blockade in urothelial cancer. Here immunoSEQ multiplex PCR was the method, and the copy in TCRdb shows in-frame clones only, minus some. This sample carries approximately 79,000 clones, approximately 89% of them seen once, and the ten largest clones take 0.85% to 0.9%. The input for sequencing was PBMCs, taken around atezolizumab (anti-PD-L1) treatment. The origin of the receptors is a woman over 75 with urothelial cancer. The CDR3 runs from the conserved cysteine through the conserved F or W. Fields, in order: clone size, D gene, V gene, J gene, CDR3 protein, CDR3 DNA. A D gene is named only where the DNA matches it firmly. A row's size may be missing; if present it is once, few, many or a size class.

abundance: .; d_gene: TRBD2; v_gene: TRBV19; j_gene: TRBJ2-7; CDR3aa: CASSGGRGYEQYF; CDR3nt: TGTGCCAGTAGTGGCGGGAGAGGATACGAGCAGTACTTC
abundance: .; d_gene: .; v_gene: TRBV5-4; j_gene: TRBJ1-3; CDR3aa: CASSPDGGSGNTIYF; CDR3nt: TGTGCCAGCAGTCCTGACGGAGGCTCTGGAAACACCATATATTTT
abundance: .; d_gene: TRBD2; v_gene: TRBV5-4; j_gene: TRBJ2-5; CDR3aa: CASSLGLLAGEGKTQYF; CDR3nt: TGTGCCAGCAGCTTGGGACTACTAGCGGGAGAAGGGAAGACCCAGTACTTC
abundance: .; d_gene: .; v_gene: TRBV28; j_gene: TRBJ1-4; CDR3aa: CATSASPGEKLFF; CDR3nt: TGTGCCACTTCCGCTTCTCCGGGGGAAAAACTGTTTTTT
abundance: .; d_gene: .; v_gene: TRBV29-1; j_gene: TRBJ1-1; CDR3aa: CSVERRTVRGAFF; CDR3nt: TGCAGCGTTGAACGTCGGACAGTCCGTGGGGCTTTCTTT
abundance: .; d_gene: TRBD1; v_gene: TRBV29-1; j_gene: TRBJ1-2; CDR3aa: CSVVPGGDGYTF; CDR3nt: TGCAGCGTTGTTCCAGGGGGTGATGGCTACACCTTC
abundance: .; d_gene: TRBD2; v_gene: TRBV19; j_gene: TRBJ2-1; CDR3aa: CASSISGVYNEQFF; CDR3nt: TGTGCCAGTAGTATCAGCGGGGTATACAATGAGCAGTTCTTC
abundance: .; d_gene: TRBD1; v_gene: TRBV2; j_gene: TRBJ1-4; CDR3aa: CASISATGGEKLFF; CDR3nt: TGTGCCAGCATTTCCGCGACAGGGGGGGAAAAACTGTTTTTT
abundance: .; d_gene: TRBD1; v_gene: TRBV10-3; j_gene: TRBJ2-1; CDR3aa: CAAQPGQTGNEQFF; CDR3nt: TGTGCCGCCCAGCCGGGACAGACTGGCAATGAGCAGTTCTTC
abundance: .; d_gene: .; v_gene: TRBV27; j_gene: TRBJ2-1; CDR3aa: CASSHLLGRSSYNEQFF; CDR3nt: TGTGCCAGCAGCCACTTACTTGGTAGAAGCTCCTACAATGAGCAGTTCTTC
abundance: .; d_gene: .; v_gene: TRBV9; j_gene: TRBJ2-7; CDR3aa: CASSVGPGDSGEQYF; CDR3nt: TGTGCCAGCAGCGTAGGTCCAGGGGATTCTGGCGAGCAGTACTTC
abundance: .; d_gene: TRBD1; v_gene: TRBV4-2; j_gene: TRBJ1-2; CDR3aa: CASSQELRDRAYGYTF; CDR3nt: TGTGCCAGCAGCCAAGAACTAAGGGACAGGGCCTATGGCTACACCTTC
abundance: .; d_gene: TRBD1; v_gene: TRBV27; j_gene: TRBJ2-7; CDR3aa: CASSATGVYEQYF; CDR3nt: TGTGCCAGCAGTGCGACAGGGGTCTACGAGCAGTACTTC
abundance: .; d_gene: .; v_gene: TRBV6-1; j_gene: TRBJ1-5; CDR3aa: CASSEGAGVLGNQPQHF; CDR3nt: TGTGCCAGCAGTGAGGGGGCAGGGGTATTGGGCAATCAGCCCCAGCATTTT
abundance: .; d_gene: .; v_gene: TRBV30; j_gene: TRBJ2-7; CDR3aa: CAWVQGSYEQYF; CDR3nt: TGTGCCTGGGTACAGGGATCCTACGAGCAGTACTTC
abundance: .; d_gene: .; v_gene: TRBV7-3; j_gene: TRBJ1-1; CDR3aa: CASSSTGTEAFF; CDR3nt: TGTGCCAGCAGCTCCACGGGGACTGAAGCTTTCTTT
abundance: .; d_gene: .; v_gene: TRBV5-1; j_gene: TRBJ1-1; CDR3aa: CASSDQGWATEAFF; CDR3nt: TGCGCCAGCTCGGACCAGGGTTGGGCCACTGAAGCTTTCTTT
abundance: .; d_gene: .; v_gene: TRBV7-3; j_gene: TRBJ1-1; CDR3aa: CASSVDSSNTEAFF; CDR3nt: TGTGCCAGCAGCGTCGACAGTTCTAACACTGAAGCTTTCTTT
abundance: .; d_gene: TRBD1; v_gene: TRBV13; j_gene: TRBJ1-4; CDR3aa: CASSVRQGNEKLFF; CDR3nt: TGTGCCAGCAGCGTCCGACAGGGGAATGAAAAACTGTTTTTT
abundance: .; d_gene: TRBD1; v_gene: TRBV27; j_gene: TRBJ1-2; CDR3aa: CASSTQGANNYGYTF; CDR3nt: TGTGCCAGCAGTACCCAGGGGGCTAATAACTATGGCTACACCTTC
abundance: .; d_gene: .; v_gene: TRBV2; j_gene: TRBJ2-1; CDR3aa: CASSDGGQVLPEQFF; CDR3nt: TGTGCCAGCAGTGACGGGGGGCAAGTCCTTCCTGAGCAGTTCTTC
abundance: .; d_gene: .; v_gene: TRBV20-1; j_gene: TRBJ1-4; CDR3aa: CSATAGDRLF; CDR3nt: TGCAGTGCTACCGCCGGGGATAGGCTTTTT
abundance: .; d_gene: TRBD1; v_gene: TRBV27; j_gene: TRBJ1-2; CDR3aa: CASSSQQGAGGYTF; CDR3nt: TGTGCCAGCAGTTCCCAACAGGGGGCGGGTGGCTACACCTTC
abundance: once; d_gene: .; v_gene: TRBV29-1; j_gene: TRBJ2-7; CDR3aa: CSVEDSGQSYEQYF; CDR3nt: TGCAGCGTTGAAGATTCCGGACAGTCCTACGAGCAGTACTTC
abundance: .; d_gene: .; v_gene: TRBV5-1; j_gene: TRBJ2-6; CDR3aa: CASSLDIQAAGANVLTF; CDR3nt: TGCGCCAGCAGCTTGGATATACAGGCGGCTGGGGCCAACGTCCTGACTTTC
abundance: .; d_gene: .; v_gene: TRBV25-1; j_gene: TRBJ1-3; CDR3aa: CASSEREFSLRGGNTIYF; CDR3nt: TGTGCCAGCAGTGAGAGGGAATTCAGTTTGCGGGGGGGAAACACCATATATTTT
abundance: .; d_gene: TRBD1; v_gene: TRBV10-3; j_gene: TRBJ1-5; CDR3aa: CAISGGQDNQPQHF; CDR3nt: TGTGCCATCAGTGGGGGACAGGACAATCAGCCCCAGCATTTT
abundance: .; d_gene: TRBD1; v_gene: TRBV5-4; j_gene: TRBJ2-5; CDR3aa: CASSFPNRGQETQYF; CDR3nt: TGTGCCAGCAGCTTCCCTAACAGGGGCCAAGAGACCCAGTACTTC
abundance: .; d_gene: .; v_gene: TRBV18; j_gene: TRBJ2-7; CDR3aa: CASSPSGSGPYEQYF; CDR3nt: TGTGCCAGCTCACCATCCGGGAGCGGTCCCTACGAGCAGTACTTC
abundance: .; d_gene: TRBD2; v_gene: TRBV11-2; j_gene: TRBJ2-7; CDR3aa: CASSRLTSGPYYEQYF; CDR3nt: TGTGCCAGCAGCAGACTGACTAGCGGGCCCTACTACGAGCAGTACTTC
abundance: .; d_gene: .; v_gene: TRBV7-9; j_gene: TRBJ2-5; CDR3aa: CASSSPGFQETQYF; CDR3nt: TGTGCCAGCAGCTCTCCGGGATTCCAAGAGACCCAGTACTTC
abundance: few; d_gene: TRBD1; v_gene: TRBV10-3; j_gene: TRBJ1-5; CDR3aa: CAISPGQGKSNGPQHF; CDR3nt: TGTGCCATCAGCCCAGGACAGGGAAAGTCCAATGGGCCCCAGCATTTT
abundance: .; d_gene: .; v_gene: TRBV6-6; j_gene: TRBJ2-7; CDR3aa: CASSYEAPGSYEQYF; CDR3nt: TGTGCCAGCAGTTATGAGGCGCCTGGCTCCTACGAGCAGTACTTC
abundance: .; d_gene: TRBD1; v_gene: TRBV27; j_gene: TRBJ2-5; CDR3aa: CASSLGQQGETQYF; CDR3nt: TGTGCCAGCAGTTTGGGACAGCAGGGAGAGACCCAGTACTTC
abundance: .; d_gene: TRBD2; v_gene: TRBV28; j_gene: TRBJ2-1; CDR3aa: CASQGQASGSRNEQFF; CDR3nt: TGTGCCAGCCAAGGCCAGGCTAGCGGGAGTCGGAATGAGCAGTTCTTC
abundance: .; d_gene: TRBD1; v_gene: TRBV2; j_gene: TRBJ2-6; CDR3aa: CASSATGVSGANVLTF; CDR3nt: TGTGCCAGCAGTGCAACAGGGGTGTCTGGGGCCAACGTCCTGACTTTC
abundance: .; d_gene: TRBD1; v_gene: TRBV2; j_gene: TRBJ2-7; CDR3aa: CASSEEGATLSF; CDR3nt: TGTGCCAGCAGTGAAGAGGGGGCAACCCTCTCTTTC
abundance: .; d_gene: TRBD2; v_gene: TRBV6-5; j_gene: TRBJ2-7; CDR3aa: CASSYTGLAGNSEQYF; CDR3nt: TGTGCCAGCAGTTACACGGGACTAGCGGGAAATTCCGAGCAGTACTTC
abundance: .; d_gene: TRBD2; v_gene: TRBV10-2; j_gene: TRBJ2-7; CDR3aa: CASSEPPGGAYEQYF; CDR3nt: TGCGCCAGCAGTGAGCCCCCGGGGGGGGCCTACGAGCAGTACTTC
abundance: .; d_gene: .; v_gene: TRBV10-3; j_gene: TRBJ2-5; CDR3aa: CAISGGLALMETQYF; CDR3nt: TGTGCCATCAGTGGGGGACTCGCCTTGATGGAGACCCAGTACTTC
abundance: once; d_gene: .; v_gene: TRBV29-1; j_gene: TRBJ2-7; CDR3aa: CSVETGEQYF; CDR3nt: TGCAGCGTCGAGACAGGCGAGCAGTACTTC
abundance: .; d_gene: TRBD2; v_gene: TRBV28; j_gene: TRBJ2-7; CDR3aa: CASSLQAGDHEQYF; CDR3nt: TGTGCCAGCAGTTTGCAAGCGGGAGATCACGAGCAGTACTTC
abundance: .; d_gene: .; v_gene: TRBV6-1; j_gene: TRBJ1-5; CDR3aa: CASGGTSSNQPQHF; CDR3nt: TGTGCCAGCGGCGGCACAAGTAGCAATCAGCCCCAGCATTTT
abundance: .; d_gene: TRBD1; v_gene: TRBV7-9; j_gene: TRBJ1-2; CDR3aa: CASNRGLFGYTF; CDR3nt: TGTGCCAGCAACAGGGGGCTTTTTGGCTACACCTTC
abundance: once; d_gene: TRBD1; v_gene: TRBV19; j_gene: TRBJ2-3; CDR3aa: CASRTTGARLDTQYF; CDR3nt: TGTGCCAGTAGAACTACAGGGGCCCGCCTAGATACGCAGTATTTT
abundance: .; d_gene: TRBD2; v_gene: TRBV5-1; j_gene: TRBJ2-1; CDR3aa: CASSRAGDSYNEQFF; CDR3nt: TGCGCCAGCAGCCGAGCGGGGGACTCCTACAATGAGCAGTTCTTC
abundance: .; d_gene: .; v_gene: TRBV10-3; j_gene: TRBJ2-7; CDR3aa: CAMKNGSSYEQYF; CDR3nt: TGTGCCATGAAAAACGGGAGCTCCTACGAGCAGTACTTC
abundance: .; d_gene: TRBD2; v_gene: TRBV4-1; j_gene: TRBJ2-7; CDR3aa: CASSVVVAGVPGYEQYF; CDR3nt: TGCGCCAGCAGTGTTGTGGTAGCGGGAGTTCCGGGATACGAGCAGTACTTC
abundance: .; d_gene: .; v_gene: TRBV5-1; j_gene: TRBJ1-2; CDR3aa: CASSLAGNYGYTF; CDR3nt: TGCGCCAGCAGCTTGGCCGGGAACTATGGCTACACCTTC
abundance: once; d_gene: .; v_gene: TRBV11-2; j_gene: TRBJ2-7; CDR3aa: CASSPGSPLYEQYF; CDR3nt: TGTGCCAGCAGCCCCGGGTCCCCCTTGTACGAGCAGTACTTC
abundance: .; d_gene: TRBD2; v_gene: TRBV15; j_gene: TRBJ2-7; CDR3aa: CATSRDNGRGSEQYF; CDR3nt: TGTGCCACCAGCAGAGATAACGGGAGGGGATCCGAGCAGTACTTC
abundance: .; d_gene: .; v_gene: TRBV7-3; j_gene: TRBJ1-2; CDR3aa: CASSHDERALPNYGYTF; CDR3nt: TGTGCCAGCAGCCACGATGAGAGGGCCCTGCCTAACTATGGCTACACCTTC
abundance: once; d_gene: .; v_gene: TRBV6-1; j_gene: TRBJ2-1; CDR3aa: CAGGTFEYNEQFF; CDR3nt: TGTGCCGGGGGGACTTTTGAGTACAATGAGCAGTTCTTC
abundance: .; d_gene: .; v_gene: TRBV5-1; j_gene: TRBJ2-7; CDR3aa: CASSPTEGDREQYF; CDR3nt: TGCGCCAGCAGCCCGACCGAGGGAGATCGCGAGCAGTACTTC
abundance: .; d_gene: .; v_gene: TRBV19; j_gene: TRBJ1-1; CDR3aa: CASSPRAGQGSTEAFF; CDR3nt: TGTGCCAGTAGTCCTAGGGCAGGGCAGGGTTCCACTGAAGCTTTCTTT
abundance: .; d_gene: .; v_gene: TRBV19; j_gene: TRBJ2-5; CDR3aa: CASRVDGGETQYF; CDR3nt: TGTGCCAGTAGAGTGGACGGGGGAGAGACCCAGTACTTC
abundance: .; d_gene: .; v_gene: TRBV5-6; j_gene: TRBJ2-1; CDR3aa: CASSGDYSGKNNEQFF; CDR3nt: TGTGCCAGCAGCGGAGACTACTCGGGCAAGAACAATGAGCAGTTCTTC
abundance: .; d_gene: TRBD2; v_gene: TRBV5-1; j_gene: TRBJ2-3; CDR3aa: CASSLGGSEDTQYF; CDR3nt: TGCGCCAGCAGCTTGGGCGGGAGTGAAGATACGCAGTATTTT
abundance: once; d_gene: .; v_gene: TRBV2; j_gene: TRBJ1-5; CDR3aa: CASSGSGGNSNQPQHF; CDR3nt: TGTGCCAGCAGTGGTTCGGGGGGGAATAGCAATCAGCCCCAGCATTTT